This passage covers 17 T cell receptor beta chains from one sample sequenced in a study of regulatory T cells in long-lasting Graves disease. Stated time point: newly diagnosed GD, antithyroid drugs for less than 3 months. Extracted RNA from PBMCs served as the source of the TCR library. Through Arm-PCR of CDR3 regions and iRepertoire HTBI primers, TCR beta libraries were built. Via MiXCR, TCRdb re-called the multiplex PCR reads, giving one row per CDR3 protein. Here the sample spans hundreds of thousands of distinct CDR3 sequences, less than 20% being singletons. The sample was also linked to a second study, of T cells in Graves' hyperthyroidism and ophthalmopathy.

This material consisted of peripheral blood mononuclear cells (PBMCs), taken at new diagnosis, from a patient treated with antithyroid drugs. Receptors were obtained from a woman aged 25 to 39 with Graves disease.

The rearrangement uses TRBV6-5 and TRBJ2-3, with 11 bases matching TRBD1. The CDR3 is 13 amino acids. Germline V gives CDR1 MNHEY, CDR2 SVGAGI. V shed 2 bases and J 9 bases; nucleotides not matched to a gene: 1. CDR3 loop: CASSYRDRGTQYF. CDR3 DNA sequence: TGTGCCAGCAGTTACCGGGACAGGGGGACGCAGTATTTT.

This clonotype was observed at least ten times. The rearrangement joins TRBV5-1 to TRBJ1-5; D may be TRBD1 (5 bases). The CDR3 loop spans 14 amino acids. Germline V lookup: CDR1 SGHRS, CDR2 YFSETQ. V lost 3 bases and J 6 bases, leaving 13 bases between the germline ends. Here the CDR3 DNA reads TGCGCCAGCAGCTCGGGGGGGGAGAGTCAGCCCCAGCATTTT. Its translation: CASSSGGESQPQHF.

This chain joins TRBV2 and TRBJ2-6; 7 bases align to TRBD1. The length of the CDR3 is 19 residues. V shed 6 bases, J shed 1 base, and the junction held 15 bases outside the gene matches. CDR1 and CDR2 (germline): SNHLY, FYNNEI. The CDR3 loop is CASRESWKGQLSGANVLTF. CDR3 bases: TGTGCCAGCAGGGAATCCTGGAAGGGACAGTTGTCTGGGGCCAACGTCCTGACTTTC.

This clonotype has a handful of counts. CDR3 sequence reads: CASSPWDRPRDEQFF. The CDR3 DNA reads TGTGCCAGCTCACCATGGGACCGCCCTAGGGATGAGCAGTTCTTC. V is TRBV18 and J is TRBJ2-1, with D perhaps matching TRBD1 or TRBD2 (5 bases each). With 2 bases removed from V and 8 bases from J, the gap between germline ends came to 16 bases. Per the germline V gene, CDR1 is KGHSH and CDR2 is LQKENI. The CDR3 is 15 amino acids.

J is TRBJ2-7 and V is TRBV30; D unclear. Germline lookup yields CDR1 GTSNPN and CDR2 SVGIG (reference sequence). V dropped 0 bases and J dropped 2 bases, with 5 bases sitting between them. The length of the CDR3 is 12 residues. CDR3 protein: CAWSVGTYEQYF. The DNA for the CDR3 is TGTGCCTGGAGTGTCGGAACCTACGAGCAGTACTTC.

This clonotype was recorded at least ten times. V usage is TRBV7-8 and J usage is TRBJ1-1; 7 nucleotides agree with TRBD1. Unmatched junction bases numbered 7, after V lost 3 bases and J lost 0 bases. The CDR3 consists of 16 residues. Germline V gene sequence: CDR1 SGHVS, CDR2 FQNEAQ. In nucleotides, the CDR3 is TGTGCCAGCAGCTTTTCAGGGGGGTCGGTGAACACTGAAGCTTTCTTT. Its translation is CASSFSGGSVNTEAFF.

The chain employs TRBV2 and TRBJ1-4; 8 bases are a match to TRBD1. From germline, CDR1 is SNHLY and CDR2 FYNNEI. V gave up 8 bases and J gave up 2 bases; unmatched junction bases: 7. The CDR3 contains 15 residues. The CDR3 bases are TGTGCCAGCTTAGGGCAGGGGGCCACTAATGAAAAACTGTTTTTT. This encodes CASLGQGATNEKLFF.

The CDR3: CSVGDWTSFETQYF. For the CDR3, the DNA is TGCAGCGTTGGGGACTGGACTAGTTTTGAGACCCAGTACTTC. The chain employs TRBV29-1 and TRBJ2-5; 7 nucleotides match TRBD2. Germline CDR1 and CDR2: SQVTM and ANQGSEA. The CDR3 extends over 14 amino acids. J gave up 5 bases and V 4 bases, and 10 bases lay outside the gene matches. Filled out from reference TRBV29-1 and TRBJ2-5, the complete variable domain reads SAVISQKPSRDICQRGTSLTIQCQVDSQVTMMFWYRQQPGQSLTLIATANQGSEATYESGFVIDKFPISRPNLTFSTLTVSNMSPEDSSIYLCSVGDWTSFETQYFGPGTRLLVL.

This clonotype was recorded many times. This chain joins TRBV10-3 and TRBJ1-2; perhaps TRBD1 as D (6 bases). There are 14 residues in the CDR3. CDR1 and CDR2 from the germline V gene are ENHRY and SYGVKD. Trimming cost V 5 bases and J 4 bases, with 14 bases left between them. This chain's CDR3 is CAISPGVTGYGYTF. For the CDR3, the DNA is TGTGCCATCAGTCCAGGGGTAACCGGCTATGGCTACACCTTC.

This clonotype was detected ten times or more. This CDR3 reads CASRKGSNQPQHF. The CDR3 DNA is TGTGCCAGCAGGAAGGGTAGCAATCAGCCCCAGCATTTT. This sequence joins TRBV28 and TRBJ1-5; no reliable D call. CDR1 and CDR2 (germline): MDHEN, SYDVKM. The CDR3 totals 13 residues. V lost 6 bases and J 0 bases, leaving 6 bases between the germline ends.

The genes are TRBV9 and TRBJ2-5; D possibly uses TRBD1 or TRBD2 (5 bases each). There are 14 residues in the CDR3. The V and J ends lost 4 bases and 4 bases respectively, with 14 bases between them. CDR1 is SGDLS and CDR2 is YYNGEE in the germline V gene. The CDR3 loop reads CASSSGPLGETQYF. The CDR3 nucleotides are TGTGCCAGCAGCTCGGGACCGCTGGGAGAGACCCAGTACTTC.

This clonotype was counted ten times or more. The J gene is TRBJ2-4, the V gene TRBV20-1, with 8 positions matching TRBD1. Looked up from germline, CDR1 is DFQATT and CDR2 is SNEGSKA (reference sequence). The junction had 19 bases not matched to a gene; V was cut back by 3 bases and J by 6 bases. The CDR3 runs 18 residues. CDR3 DNA: TGCAGTGCTAGGACGCCCCCGGGACAGGTGGAGATCGGAAACATTCAGTACTTC. Protein sequence: CSARTPPGQVEIGNIQYF.

V is TRBV24-1 and J is TRBJ2-3; no definite D call. Germline CDR1 and CDR2: KGHDR and SFDVKD. The ends were cut back, 6 bases at V and 5 bases at J, with 14 bases in the middle. There are 14 residues in the CDR3. DNA for the CDR3: TGTGCCACCAGTCGGGCAGAAAGTGGAGATACGCAGTATTTT. It specifies CATSRAESGDTQYF.

This clonotype was detected many times. The chain has TRBV2 and TRBJ2-2; TRBD1 matches 9 bases. CDR1 and CDR2 (germline): SNHLY, FYNNEI. V dropped 2 bases and J dropped 4; count of bases not matched to a gene: 5. This CDR3 is built from 16 residues. CDR3 in DNA: TGTGCCAGCAGTGAACAGGGACAGGGAGGCACCGGGGAGCTGTTTTTT. This encodes CASSEQGQGGTGELFF.

The table lists this clonotype with many counts. The chain couples TRBV11-2 to TRBJ2-3, with D maybe TRBD1 (6 bases). The CDR3 has 14 amino acids. Trimming left V 8 bases short and J 0 bases short, with 12 bases between. Germline values: CDR1 SGHAT, CDR2 FQNNGV. The CDR3 loop is CASRWGLSTDTQYF. CDR3 sequence (DNA): TGTGCCAGCCGCTGGGGGCTCAGCACAGATACGCAGTATTTT.

This clonotype was found many times. The chain recombines TRBV7-2 with TRBJ2-1, with D tentatively TRBD2 (7 bases). The germline V and J ends were trimmed by 2 bases and 2 bases, with 16 bases remaining between them. The germline V gene encodes CDR1 SGHTA and CDR2 FQGNSA. The CDR3 covers 17 residues. Here the CDR3 reads CASSLRTAGRTYNEQFF. The DNA of the CDR3 is TGTGCCAGCAGCTTAAGGACAGCGGGAAGGACCTACAATGAGCAGTTCTTC.

This clonotype was observed a handful of times. The chain combines TRBV7-9 with TRBJ2-2; D not resolved. This CDR3 comprises 14 residues. CDR1 and CDR2 (germline): SEHNR, FQNEAQ (reference sequence). V was pared by 2 bases and J by 4 bases, with 8 bases between. CDR3 DNA sequence: TGTGCCAGCAGCTTAAGCCAGAGCACCGGGGAGCTGTTTTTT. Amino acids: CASSLSQSTGELFF.